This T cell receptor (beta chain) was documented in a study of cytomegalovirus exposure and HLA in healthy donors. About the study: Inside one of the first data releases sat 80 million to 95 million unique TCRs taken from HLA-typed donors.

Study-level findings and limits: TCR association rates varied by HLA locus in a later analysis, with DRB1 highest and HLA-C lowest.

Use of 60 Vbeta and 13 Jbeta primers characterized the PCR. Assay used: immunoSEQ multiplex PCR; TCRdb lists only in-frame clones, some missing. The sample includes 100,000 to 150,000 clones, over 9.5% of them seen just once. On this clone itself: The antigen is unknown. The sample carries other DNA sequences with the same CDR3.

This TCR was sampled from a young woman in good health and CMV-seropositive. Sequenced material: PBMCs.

CDR3 in DNA: TGTGCCAGCAGCGTAGGAGGTAGCAATCAGCCCCAGCATTTT. Amino acid sequence: CASSVGGSNQPQHF. The chain carries TRBV9 and TRBJ1-5; no clear D. The CDR3 totals 14 residues. Trimming cost V 0 bases and J 0 bases, with 4 bases left between them. Germline CDR1 reads SGDLS; CDR2 reads YYNGEE.